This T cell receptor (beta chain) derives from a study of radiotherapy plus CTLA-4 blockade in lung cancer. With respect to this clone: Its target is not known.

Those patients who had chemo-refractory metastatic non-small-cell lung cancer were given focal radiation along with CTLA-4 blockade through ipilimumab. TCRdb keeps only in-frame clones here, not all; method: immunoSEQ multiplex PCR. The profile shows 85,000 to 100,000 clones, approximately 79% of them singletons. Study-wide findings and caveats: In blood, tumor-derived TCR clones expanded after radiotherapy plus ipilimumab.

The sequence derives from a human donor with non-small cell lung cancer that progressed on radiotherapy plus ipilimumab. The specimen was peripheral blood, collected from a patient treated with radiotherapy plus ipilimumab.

The CDR3 sequence is CASSLMGTDTQYF. Written as DNA, the CDR3 is TGTGCCAGCAGCTTAATGGGGACAGATACGCAGTATTTT. The chain couples TRBV7-9 to TRBJ2-3; D unclear. The CDR3 runs 13 residues. V was trimmed by 2 bases and J by 3 bases, leaving 6 bases between them. CDR1 is SEHNR and CDR2 is FQNEAQ in the germline V gene (reference sequence).